These T cell receptor beta chains were read from a single sample in a study of chemoradiotherapy in HPV16-positive cancers. Using immunoSEQ multiplex PCR, the repertoire was profiled, and TCRdb retains in-frame clones only, with some absent. Here the sample spans nearly 35,000 clones, approximately 92% being singletons. The specimen was blood, collected from a patient who underwent chemoradiotherapy. The receptor source for this set is a human donor with HPV-associated anogenital cancer. Each CDR3 is given without its conserved first and last residue.

V gene	J gene	CDR3 protein
TRBV6-1	TRBJ1-2	ASSDNTGTVWRYGYT
TRBV5-6	TRBJ1-4	ASSLGGQGINEKLF
TRBV19	TRBJ2-7	ASSIGTGGYEQY
TRBV4-1	TRBJ1-3	ASSQDQGTGNTIY
TRBV7-2	TRBJ1-1	ATRLLRGRTEAF
TRBV4-1	TRBJ2-3	ASSQGGQGARAQY
TRBV19	TRBJ2-1	ASTRLGGVSYNEQF
TRBV21-1	TRBJ1-3	ASSKSIQGQRSGNTIY
TRBV4-3	TRBJ1-2	ASSQDQGQGRGYT
TRBV7-7	TRBJ1-1	ASSRGGVGKDTEAF
TRBV11-2	TRBJ2-1	ASSLEPVYNEQF
TRBV5-1	TRBJ1-1	ASSYRDIAAMNTEAF
TRBV6-7	TRBJ1-2	ASSYLGAGYGYT
TRBV11-3	TRBJ2-5	ASSTGRSRSETQY
TRBV7-2	TRBJ2-7	ASSWDAAYEQY
TRBV7-9	TRBJ2-7	ASEVARGYEQY
TRBV5-6	TRBJ1-2	ASSLHNSNYGYT
TRBV5-1	TRBJ1-2	ASSLDGGQYYGYT
TRBV5-4	TRBJ1-1	ASSSAGVRANTEAF
TRBV11-2	TRBJ1-4	ASSLDRTNEKLF
TRBV2	TRBJ2-7	ASSRQGRPYEQY
TRBV5-8	TRBJ2-2	ASSLGQGFTGELF
TRBV30	TRBJ1-4	AWRPRGWDEKLF
TRBV7-9	TRBJ1-1	ASSLSQSTEAF
TRBV27	TRBJ2-5	ASSLIRGQETQY
TRBV27	TRBJ2-3	ASSFGLAGGFDTQY
TRBV4-1	TRBJ2-7	ASSQRDGDSYEQY
TRBV30	TRBJ1-5	AWSSSGLGGNQPQH
TRBV5-6	TRBJ2-6	ASSRKDRSGANVLT
TRBV12-2	TRBJ2-7	ASRLQQGATYEQY
TRBV5-6	TRBJ2-7	ASMRRPPGSLGEQY
TRBV6-5	TRBJ1-2	ARSGTGSNYGYT
TRBV7-2	TRBJ2-7	ASSYYTGEREQY
TRBV20-1	TRBJ2-7	SGLAGGVEY
TRBV5-1	TRBJ2-7	ASRIDYEQY
TRBV9	TRBJ2-1	ASSVAEGRGGNEQF
TRBV7-9	TRBJ2-1	ASSLAGSSGSSGF
TRBV27	TRBJ1-6	ASSWGTDFPLH
TRBV5-1	TRBJ1-1	ASSPEYDMRAF
TRBV30	TRBJ1-5	AWTNGTGGVGPQH
TRBV7-3	TRBJ2-2	ASSPTLAGGGELF
TRBV20-1	TRBJ2-5	SASKETQY
TRBV27	TRBJ1-1	ASSLSGEGPLNTEAF
TRBV5-1	TRBJ2-3	ASSSEGTSGGALTQY
TRBV9	TRBJ1-4	ASSPRRDRGEKLF
TRBV6-5	TRBJ2-7	ASSLRLAGGREQY
TRBV12-5	TRBJ2-2	ASGWGSDTGELF
TRBV18	TRBJ2-7	ASSVDRGLAGYEQY
TRBV7-9	TRBJ2-7	ASITRQERNEQY
TRBV4-1	TRBJ1-2	ASRDPLGGDYGYT
TRBV7-9	TRBJ1-4	AIPSKSNEKLF
TRBV5-1	TRBJ1-5	AREGPRRDYSNQPQH